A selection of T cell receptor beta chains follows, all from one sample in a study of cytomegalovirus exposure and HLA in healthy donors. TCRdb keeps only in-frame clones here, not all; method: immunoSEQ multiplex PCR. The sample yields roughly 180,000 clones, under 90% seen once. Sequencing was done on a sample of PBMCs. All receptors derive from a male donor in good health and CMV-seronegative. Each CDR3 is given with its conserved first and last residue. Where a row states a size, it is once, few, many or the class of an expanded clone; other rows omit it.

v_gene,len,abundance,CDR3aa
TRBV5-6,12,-,CASRHQGYEQYF
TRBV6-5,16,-,CASSSQDGTGAYEQYF
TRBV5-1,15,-,CASSQVGAPQETQYF
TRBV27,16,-,CASSTQPGQGYHGYTF
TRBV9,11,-,CASSAEETQYF
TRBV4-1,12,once,CASSLPLGEQYF
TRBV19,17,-,CASSRLAGGGLGETQYF
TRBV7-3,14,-,CASSLQGLDSPLHF
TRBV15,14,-,CATSSWTSWETQYF
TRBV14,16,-,CASSLGLVGMGGEQFF
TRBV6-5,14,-,CASSFRGQNTEAFF
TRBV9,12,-,CASRRDSSEQFF
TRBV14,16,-,CASSPLGGIMNTEAFF
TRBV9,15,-,CASSVSGQTYNEQFF
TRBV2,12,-,CASREESSIQYF
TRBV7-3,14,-,CASSPMSAPDTQYF
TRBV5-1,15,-,CASSLVGAGTTIYTF
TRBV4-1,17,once,CASSQGWGGIPSYEQYF
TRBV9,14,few,CASSAGGGRDEQYF
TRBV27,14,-,CASSLEGRGYGYTF
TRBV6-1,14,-,CASSRTGTNTEAFF
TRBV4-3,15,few,CASSQARDRSYEQYF
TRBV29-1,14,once,CSVVRGGSSYEQYF
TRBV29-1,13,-,CSVEAIGAGELFF
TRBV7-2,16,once,CASSLSGGRMTDTQYF
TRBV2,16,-,CASSAGGQGISQPQHF
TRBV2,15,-,CASSQFPGQGEGYTF
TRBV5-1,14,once,CASSPDRGNYGYTF
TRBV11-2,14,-,CASSSEFGSDTQYF
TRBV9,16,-,CASSVGIGANTGELFF
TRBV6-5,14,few,CASSYGTENQPQHF
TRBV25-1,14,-,CASSGEGVVNTIYF
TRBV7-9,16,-,CASSLGRDRLNEKLFF